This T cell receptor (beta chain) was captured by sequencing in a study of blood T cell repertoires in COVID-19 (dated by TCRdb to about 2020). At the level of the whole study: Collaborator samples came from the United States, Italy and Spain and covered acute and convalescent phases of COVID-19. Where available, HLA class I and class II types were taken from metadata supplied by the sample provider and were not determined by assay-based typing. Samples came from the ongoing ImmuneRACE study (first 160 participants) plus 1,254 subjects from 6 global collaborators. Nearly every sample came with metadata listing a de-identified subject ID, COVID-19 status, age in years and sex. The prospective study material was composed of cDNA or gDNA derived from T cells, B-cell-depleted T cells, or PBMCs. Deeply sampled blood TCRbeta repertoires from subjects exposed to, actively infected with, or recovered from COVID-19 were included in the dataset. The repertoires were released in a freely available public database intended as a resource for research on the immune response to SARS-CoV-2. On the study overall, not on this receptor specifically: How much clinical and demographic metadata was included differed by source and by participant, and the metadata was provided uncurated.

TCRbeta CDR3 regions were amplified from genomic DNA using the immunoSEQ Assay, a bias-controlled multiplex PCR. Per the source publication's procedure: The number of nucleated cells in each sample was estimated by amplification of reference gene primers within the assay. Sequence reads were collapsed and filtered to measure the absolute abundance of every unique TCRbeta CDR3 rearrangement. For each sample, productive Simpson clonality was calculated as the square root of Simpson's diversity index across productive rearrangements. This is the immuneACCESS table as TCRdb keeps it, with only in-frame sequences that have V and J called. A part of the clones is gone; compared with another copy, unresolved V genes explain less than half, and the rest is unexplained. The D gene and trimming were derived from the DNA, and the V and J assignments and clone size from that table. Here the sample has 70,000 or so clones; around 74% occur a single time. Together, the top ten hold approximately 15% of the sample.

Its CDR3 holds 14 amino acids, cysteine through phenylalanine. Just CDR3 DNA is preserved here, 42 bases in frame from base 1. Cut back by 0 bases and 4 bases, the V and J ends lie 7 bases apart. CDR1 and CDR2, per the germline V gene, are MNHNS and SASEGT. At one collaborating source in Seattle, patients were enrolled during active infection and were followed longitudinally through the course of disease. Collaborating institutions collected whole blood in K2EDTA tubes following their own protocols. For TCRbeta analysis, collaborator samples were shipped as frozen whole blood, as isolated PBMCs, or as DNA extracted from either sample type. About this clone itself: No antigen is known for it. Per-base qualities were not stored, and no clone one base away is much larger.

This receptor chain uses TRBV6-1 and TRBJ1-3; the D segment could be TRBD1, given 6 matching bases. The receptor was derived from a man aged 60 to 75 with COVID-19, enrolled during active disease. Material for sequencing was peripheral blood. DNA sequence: TGTGCCAGCAGTGAAGCAGGACAGGGAAACACCATATATTTT. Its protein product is CASSEAGQGNTIYF.